The clone carrying this TCR beta chain appeared once. Its antigen remains unidentified. The record originates from a study of cytomegalovirus exposure and HLA in healthy donors. Findings of the study overall: Information on immune exposure was restricted to one variable (CMV serostatus).

60 Vbeta and 13 Jbeta primers were used in PCR. In the authors' workflow: About 12 million shared chains were among the approximately 87 million unique TCR beta chains that a later analysis counted. Sequencing used immunoSEQ multiplex PCR; TCRdb keeps in-frame clones, though not all of them. D and trimming come from the DNA, and the V and J calls and clone size come from that table. The repertoire includes some 50,000 clones, about 71% of them detected once, and approximately 20% sits in the top ten. Material: PBMCs. The sequence was obtained from a woman between 50 and 59 years old in good health and CMV-seropositive.

The CDR3: CASSLSLSLSNEQFF. The CDR3 DNA follows: TGTGCCAGCAGTTTATCCCTCTCCCTGAGCAATGAGCAGTTCTTC. The V call is TRBV27, the J call TRBJ2-1; no clear D. The ends were cut back, 0 bases at V and 6 bases at J, with 12 bases in the middle. Germline V CDR1 and CDR2: MNHEY, SMNVEV (reference sequence). The length of the CDR3 is 15 residues.